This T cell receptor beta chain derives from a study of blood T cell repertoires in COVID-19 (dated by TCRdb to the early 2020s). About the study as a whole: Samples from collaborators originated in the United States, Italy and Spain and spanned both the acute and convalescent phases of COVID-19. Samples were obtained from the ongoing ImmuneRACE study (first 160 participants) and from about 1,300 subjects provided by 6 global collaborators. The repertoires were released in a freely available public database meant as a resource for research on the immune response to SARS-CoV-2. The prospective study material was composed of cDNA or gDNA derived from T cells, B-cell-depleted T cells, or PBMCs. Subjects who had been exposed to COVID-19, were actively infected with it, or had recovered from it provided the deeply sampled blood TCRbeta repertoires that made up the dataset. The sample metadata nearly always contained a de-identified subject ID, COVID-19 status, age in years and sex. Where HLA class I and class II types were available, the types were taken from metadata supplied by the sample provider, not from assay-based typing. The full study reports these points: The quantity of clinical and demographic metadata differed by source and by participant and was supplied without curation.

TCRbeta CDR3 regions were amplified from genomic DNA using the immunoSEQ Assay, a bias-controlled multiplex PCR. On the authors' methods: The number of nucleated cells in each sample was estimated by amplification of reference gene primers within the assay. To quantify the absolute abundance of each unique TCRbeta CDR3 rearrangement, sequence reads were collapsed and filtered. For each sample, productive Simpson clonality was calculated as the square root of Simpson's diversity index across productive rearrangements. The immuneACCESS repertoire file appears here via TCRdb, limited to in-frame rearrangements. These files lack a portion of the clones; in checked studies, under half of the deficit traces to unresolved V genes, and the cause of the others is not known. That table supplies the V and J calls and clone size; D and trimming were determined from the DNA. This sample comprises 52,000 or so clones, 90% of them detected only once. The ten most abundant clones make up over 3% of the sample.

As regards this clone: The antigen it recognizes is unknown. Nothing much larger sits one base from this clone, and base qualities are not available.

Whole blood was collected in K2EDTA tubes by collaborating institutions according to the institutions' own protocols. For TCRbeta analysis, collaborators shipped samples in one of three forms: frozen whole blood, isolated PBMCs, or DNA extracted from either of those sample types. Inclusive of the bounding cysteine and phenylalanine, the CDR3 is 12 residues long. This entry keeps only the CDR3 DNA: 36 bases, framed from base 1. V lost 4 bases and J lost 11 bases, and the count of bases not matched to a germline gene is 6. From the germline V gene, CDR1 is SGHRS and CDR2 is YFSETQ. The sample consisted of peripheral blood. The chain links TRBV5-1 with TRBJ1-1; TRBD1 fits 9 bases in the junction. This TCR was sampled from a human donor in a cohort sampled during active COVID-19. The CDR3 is CASSTRTGEAFF. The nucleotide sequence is TGCGCCAGCAGCACCCGGACAGGGGAGGCTTTCTTT.